This T cell receptor (beta chain) was captured by sequencing in a study of blood T cell repertoires in COVID-19. Background on the study: COVID-19 samples collected from the United States, Italy and Spain covered acute and convalescent phases. PBMCs, B-cell-depleted T cells, or T cells provided the cDNA or gDNA that made up the material.

This table comes from immunoSEQ multiplex PCR, and its TCRdb copy is limited to in-frame clones, with some not included. The table records 200,000 to 250,000 clones, roughly nine tenths of them present only once. The V end was cut by 5 bases, the J end by 0 bases, with 11 bases between. Germline V gene lookup returns CDR1 KGHSH and CDR2 LQKENI. The CDR3 sequence is 14 residues long. The gene calls are TRBV18 and TRBJ2-7; D possibly corresponds to TRBD1 (6 bases). This sequence was found in a woman aged 45-59 years with acute or convalescent COVID-19. Sample: peripheral blood. CDR3 protein: CASSSTGSSYEQYF. The DNA of the CDR3 is TGTGCCAGCTCATCGACAGGTAGCTCCTACGAGCAGTACTTC.